These T cell receptor beta chains were read from a single sample in a study of Graves' ophthalmopathy and Graves' hyperthyroidism. TCRdb itself ran the multiplex PCR reads through MiXCR, one entry per CDR3 protein. The repertoire holds approximately 500,000 distinct CDR3 sequences, approximately 15% seen once, with 9.5% to 10% in the top ten. Sequenced sample: blood. The receptors shown here come from a woman aged 25 to 39 with Graves' ophthalmopathy. The CDR3 runs from the conserved cysteine through the conserved F or W. Fields, in order: CDR3 protein, CDR3 DNA, D gene, clone size, J gene, V gene, CDR3 length. D genes are given only for firm matches. Where a row states a size, it is once, few, many or the class of an expanded clone; other rows omit it.

CSARAGQDETQYF,TGCAGTGCCCGGGCCGGACAGGATGAGACCCAGTACTTC,TRBD1,many,TRBJ2-5,TRBV20-1,13
CASSLAVGSGNTIYF,TGCGCCAGCAGCTTGGCCGTGGGATCTGGAAACACCATATATTTT,.,many,TRBJ1-3,TRBV5-1,15
CASMRTGFYEQYF,TGTGCCAGCATGCGGACAGGATTCTACGAGCAGTACTTC,TRBD1,many,TRBJ2-7,TRBV6-1,13
CASSRTGIGELFF,TGTGCCAGCAGTCGGACAGGGATCGGGGAGCTGTTTTTT,TRBD1,many,TRBJ2-2,TRBV12-3/TRBV12-4,13
CASRALSRETQYF,TGTGCCAGCAGAGCCCTCAGCCGAGAGACCCAGTACTTC,.,many,TRBJ2-5,TRBV6-1,13
CASIETGVFSEAFF,TGTGCCAGCATTGAGACAGGGGTATTCTCTGAAGCTTTCTTT,TRBD1,few,TRBJ1-1,TRBV5-6,14
CASSRGTGSSQETQYF,TGTGCCAGCAGCCGCGGGACAGGGAGCTCCCAAGAGACCCAGTACTTC,TRBD1,many,TRBJ2-5,TRBV9,16
CASSEGTPYSNQPQHF,TGTGCCAGCTCAGAAGGGACACCCTATAGCAATCAGCCCCAGCATTTT,.,few,TRBJ1-5,TRBV18,16
CASSLPNTDTQYF,TGTGCCAGCAGCCTACCGAACACAGATACGCAGTATTTT,.,.,TRBJ2-3,TRBV11-3,13
CATSDSRAGMIQNTGELFF,TGTGCCACCAGTGATTCCCGAGCGGGGATGATCCAAAACACCGGGGAGCTGTTTTTT,TRBD2,many,TRBJ2-2,TRBV24-1,19
CASSLGGDVAETQYF,TGCGCCAGCAGCTTAGGGGGAGACGTCGCAGAGACCCAGTACTTC,.,few,TRBJ2-5,TRBV5-1,15
CASSSRQVFTEAFF,TGTGCCAGCAGCTCTCGACAGGTGTTCACTGAAGCTTTCTTT,.,.,TRBJ1-1,TRBV9,14
CASSPSTNWENTEAFF,TGTGCCAGCAGCCCAAGCACAAACTGGGAGAACACTGAAGCTTTCTTT,.,.,TRBJ1-1,TRBV11-1,16
CASSSGGEIQPQHF,TGTGCCAGCAGTTCAGGGGGCGAGATTCAGCCCCAGCATTTT,TRBD1,.,TRBJ1-5,TRBV28,14
CSARSRSNYEQYF,TGCAGTGCTAGGTCCAGGTCCAACTACGAGCAGTACTTC,.,many,TRBJ2-7,TRBV20-1,13
CASTPDRGRETQYF,TGTGCCAGCACCCCGGACAGGGGGCGAGAGACCCAGTACTTC,TRBD1,few,TRBJ2-5,TRBV12-3/TRBV12-4,14
CATSDGTLSTDTQYF,TGTGCCACCAGTGATGGGACACTAAGCACAGATACGCAGTATTTT,.,.,TRBJ2-3,TRBV24-1,15
CASGDREQETQYF,TGTGCCAGCGGTGACCGGGAGCAAGAGACCCAGTACTTC,.,many,TRBJ2-5,TRBV11-3,13
CASSSRTEPQETQYF,TGTGCCAGCAGCTCTCGGACGGAACCTCAAGAGACCCAGTACTTC,.,.,TRBJ2-5,TRBV28,15
CAWSVSPNQPQHF,TGTGCCTGGAGTGTGTCACCCAATCAGCCCCAGCATTTT,.,many,TRBJ1-5,TRBV30,13
CASSLGSLSDTQYF,TGTGCCAGCAGTTTGGGGAGTTTGTCAGATACGCAGTATTTT,.,.,TRBJ2-3,TRBV28,14
CASSFRDSPNSPLHF,TGTGCCAGCAGTTTCCGGGACAGTCCCAATTCACCCCTCCACTTT,TRBD1,many,TRBJ1-6,TRBV12-3/TRBV12-4,15
CAWRPGTGELFF,TGTGCCTGGAGACCAGGGACCGGGGAGCTGTTTTTT,.,.,TRBJ2-2,TRBV30,12
CAWILPGRDNSPLHF,TGTGCCTGGATCCTACCGGGGAGAGATAATTCACCCCTCCACTTT,.,many,TRBJ1-6,TRBV30,15
CASRRDNYEQYF,TGTGCCAGCAGACGGGACAACTACGAGCAGTACTTC,.,few,TRBJ2-7,TRBV9,12
CASRSANHEQYF,TGTGCCAGCAGAAGCGCCAACCACGAGCAGTACTTC,.,many,TRBJ2-7,TRBV2,12
CAGSYGQTHYGYTF,TGTGCCGGCAGTTACGGGCAGACACACTATGGCTACACCTTC,.,few,TRBJ1-2,TRBV6-2/TRBV6-3,14
CASSPPRAGISNYGYTF,TGTGCCAGCAGCCCCCCGAGAGCGGGCATCAGTAACTATGGCTACACCTTC,.,many,TRBJ1-2,TRBV6-2/TRBV6-3,17
CASSIEGYGYTF,TGTGCCAGTAGTATAGAGGGATATGGCTACACCTTC,.,many,TRBJ1-2,TRBV19,12
CASSLNRGAETQYF,TGTGCCAGCAGCCTTAATAGGGGCGCAGAGACCCAGTACTTC,.,.,TRBJ2-5,TRBV7-2,14
CASREGNYGYTF,TGTGCCAGCAGGGAGGGGAACTATGGCTACACCTTC,.,many,TRBJ1-2,TRBV6-1,12
CASSLVAGGGYEQYF,TGTGCCAGCAGCTTAGTGGCCGGGGGAGGGTACGAGCAGTACTTC,TRBD2,many,TRBJ2-7,TRBV7-9,15
CASSDQGRGYTF,TGTGCCAGCAGTGACCAGGGCCGGGGCTACACCTTC,.,many,TRBJ1-2,TRBV2,12
CATKGRYQDTQYF,TGTGCCACCAAGGGCAGGTACCAAGATACCCAGTACTTC,.,few,TRBJ2-5,TRBV28,13
CASTSRGGLETQYF,TGTGCCAGCACCTCGAGGGGGGGTTTAGAGACCCAGTACTTC,.,few,TRBJ2-5,TRBV28,14
CASSLGIRRTRNTGELFF,TGTGCCAGCAGTTTGGGGATCCGTAGGACACGGAACACCGGGGAGCTGTTTTTT,.,.,TRBJ2-2,TRBV28,18
CAWSVQGISGNTIYF,TGTGCCTGGAGTGTACAAGGGATCTCTGGAAACACCATATATTTT,.,many,TRBJ1-3,TRBV30,15
CAWSRGFNQPQHF,TGTGCCTGGAGTAGGGGATTCAATCAGCCCCAGCATTTT,.,many,TRBJ1-5,TRBV30,13
CASSPSAGDGETQYF,TGTGCCAGCTCACCAAGTGCGGGGGACGGGGAGACCCAGTACTTC,TRBD2,many,TRBJ2-5,TRBV18,15
CASSQDTSGGGARETQYF,TGCGCCAGCAGCCAAGATACATCGGGCGGGGGGGCCCGGGAGACCCAGTACTTC,TRBD2,few,TRBJ2-5,TRBV4-1,18